The clone carrying this TCR beta chain has at least ten counts. The target antigen is unknown. The read ends 3 residues shy of where the CDR3 ends; the end is completed using the germline J gene. The data belong to a study of T cell clonality in common variable immunodeficiency. General study results and limits: In common variable immunodeficiency, TCR beta chains reportedly carried fewer deletions and N-nucleotide insertions.

This CDR3 is 16 amino acids long. Germline values: CDR1 SNHLY, CDR2 FYNNEI. The germline V and J ends were trimmed by 3 bases and 7 bases, with 18 bases remaining between them. Sequencing input was equivalent genomic DNA from CVID and controls. TCRdb keeps only in-frame clones here, not all; method: immunoSEQ multiplex PCR. The data show around 42,000 clones, with none appearing a single time. Sequencing was done on a sample of peripheral blood mononuclear cells. J is TRBJ2-2 and V is TRBV2; possibly TRBD1 for D (6 bases). This receptor was taken from a human donor with common variable immunodeficiency. CDR3 DNA (partial): TGTGCCAGCAGTGATCCCCGGCTAGGGGGAATCGGGGAG. This codes for CASSDPRLGGIGE. The entire CDR3 reads CASSDPRLGGIGELFF.